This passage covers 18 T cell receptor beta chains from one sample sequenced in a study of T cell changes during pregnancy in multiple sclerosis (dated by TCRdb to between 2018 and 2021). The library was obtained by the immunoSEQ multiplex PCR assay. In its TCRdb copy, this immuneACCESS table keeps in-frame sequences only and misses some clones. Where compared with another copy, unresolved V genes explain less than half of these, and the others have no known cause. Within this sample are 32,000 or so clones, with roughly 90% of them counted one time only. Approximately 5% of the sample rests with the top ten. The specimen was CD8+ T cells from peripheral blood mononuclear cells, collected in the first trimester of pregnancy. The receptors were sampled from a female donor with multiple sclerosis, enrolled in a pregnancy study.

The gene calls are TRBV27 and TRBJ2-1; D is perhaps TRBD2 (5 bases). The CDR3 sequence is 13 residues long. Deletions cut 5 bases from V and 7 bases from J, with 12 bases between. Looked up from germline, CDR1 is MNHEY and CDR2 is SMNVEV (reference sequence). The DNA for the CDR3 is TGTGCCAGCAGTCCGGGATTATGGAATGAGCAGTTCTTC. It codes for CASSPGLWNEQFF.

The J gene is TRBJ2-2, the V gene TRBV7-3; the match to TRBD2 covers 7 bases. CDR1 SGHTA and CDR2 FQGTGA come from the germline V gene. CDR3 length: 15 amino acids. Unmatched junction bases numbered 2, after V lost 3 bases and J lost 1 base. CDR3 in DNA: TGTGCCAGCAGCTTCACGGGAGGGAACACCGGGGAGCTGTTTTTT. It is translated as CASSFTGGNTGELFF.

The CDR3 is CASSLEGLAGLQETQYF. DNA of the CDR3: TGTGCCAGCAGCTTAGAAGGTCTAGCGGGACTACAAGAGACCCAGTACTTC. The rearrangement uses TRBV13 and TRBJ2-5; 9 nucleotides match TRBD2. The CDR3 runs to 17 residues. Trimming removed 1 base from V and 2 bases from J; junction bases left unmatched: 8. Germline CDR1 PRHDT, CDR2 FYEKMQ (reference sequence).

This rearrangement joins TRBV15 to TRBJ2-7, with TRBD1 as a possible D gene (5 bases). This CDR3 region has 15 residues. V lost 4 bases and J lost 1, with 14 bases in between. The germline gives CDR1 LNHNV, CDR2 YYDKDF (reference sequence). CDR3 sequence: CATSTRREVSYEQYF. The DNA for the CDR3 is TGTGCCACCAGCACCCGCAGGGAAGTATCCTACGAGCAGTACTTC.

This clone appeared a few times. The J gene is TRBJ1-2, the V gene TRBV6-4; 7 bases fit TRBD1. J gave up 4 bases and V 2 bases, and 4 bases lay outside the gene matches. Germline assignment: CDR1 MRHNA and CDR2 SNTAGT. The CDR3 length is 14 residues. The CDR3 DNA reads TGTGCCAGCAGTGACGGGGACAGCTCCTATGGCTACACCTTC. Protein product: CASSDGDSSYGYTF.

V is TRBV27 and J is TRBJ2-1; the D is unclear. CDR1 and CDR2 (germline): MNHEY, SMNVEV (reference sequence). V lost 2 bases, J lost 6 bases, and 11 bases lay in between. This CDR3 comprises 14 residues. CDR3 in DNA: TGTGCCAGCAGTTTAACTACGAGACTCAATGAGCAGTTCTTC. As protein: CASSLTTRLNEQFF.

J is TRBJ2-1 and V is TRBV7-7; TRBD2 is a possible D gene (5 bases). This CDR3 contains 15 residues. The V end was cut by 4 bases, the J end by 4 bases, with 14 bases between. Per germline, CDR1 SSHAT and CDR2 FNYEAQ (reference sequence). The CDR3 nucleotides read TGTGCCAGCAGCTCCATCCACGGGGAGTACAATGAGCAGTTCTTC. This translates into CASSSIHGEYNEQFF.

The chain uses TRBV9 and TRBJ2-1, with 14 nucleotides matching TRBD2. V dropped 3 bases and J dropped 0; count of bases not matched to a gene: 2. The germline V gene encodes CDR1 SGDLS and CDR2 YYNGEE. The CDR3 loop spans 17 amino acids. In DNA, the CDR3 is TGTGCCAGCAGCGGAGGGACTAGCGGGAGCTCCTACAATGAGCAGTTCTTC. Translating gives CASSGGTSGSSYNEQFF.

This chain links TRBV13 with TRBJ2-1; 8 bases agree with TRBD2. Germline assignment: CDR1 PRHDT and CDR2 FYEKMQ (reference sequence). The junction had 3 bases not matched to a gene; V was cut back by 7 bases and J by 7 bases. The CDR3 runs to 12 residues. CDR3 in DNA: TGTGCCAGCACCGAGCGGGGGAATGAGCAGTTCTTC. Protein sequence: CASTERGNEQFF.

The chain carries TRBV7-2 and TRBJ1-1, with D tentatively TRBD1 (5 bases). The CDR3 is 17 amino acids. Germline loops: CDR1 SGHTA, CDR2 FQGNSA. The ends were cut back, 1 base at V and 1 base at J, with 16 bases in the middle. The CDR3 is CASSLDILRAANTEAFF. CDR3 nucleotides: TGTGCCAGCAGCTTAGATATTCTCAGGGCAGCGAACACTGAAGCTTTCTTT.

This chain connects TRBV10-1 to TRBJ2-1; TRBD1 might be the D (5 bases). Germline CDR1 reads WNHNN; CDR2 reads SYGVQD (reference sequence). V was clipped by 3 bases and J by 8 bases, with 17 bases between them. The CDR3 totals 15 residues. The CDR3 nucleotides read TGCGCCAGCAGTGATGGCAGGGTGAGTTGGGATGAGCAGTTCTTC. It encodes CASSDGRVSWDEQFF.

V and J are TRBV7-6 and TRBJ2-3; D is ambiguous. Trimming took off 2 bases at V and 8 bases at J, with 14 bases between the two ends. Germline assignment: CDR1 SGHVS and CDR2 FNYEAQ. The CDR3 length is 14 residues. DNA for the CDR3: TGTGCCAGCAGCTTATCAGGTGGCCTGGCTACGCAGTATTTT. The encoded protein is CASSLSGGLATQYF.

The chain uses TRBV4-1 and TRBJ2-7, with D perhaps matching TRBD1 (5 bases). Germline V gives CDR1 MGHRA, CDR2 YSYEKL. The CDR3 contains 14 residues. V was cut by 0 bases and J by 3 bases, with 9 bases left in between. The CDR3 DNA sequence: TGCGCCAGCAGCCAAGATTGGGGCAGCTACGAGCAGTACTTC. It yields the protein CASSQDWGSYEQYF.

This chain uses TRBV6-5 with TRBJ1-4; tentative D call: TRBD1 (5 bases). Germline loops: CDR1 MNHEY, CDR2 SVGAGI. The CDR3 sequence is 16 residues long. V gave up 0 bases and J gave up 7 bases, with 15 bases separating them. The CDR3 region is CASSYSLGDSGEKLFF. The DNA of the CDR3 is TGTGCCAGCAGTTACTCCCTAGGGGATTCGGGTGAAAAACTGTTTTTT.

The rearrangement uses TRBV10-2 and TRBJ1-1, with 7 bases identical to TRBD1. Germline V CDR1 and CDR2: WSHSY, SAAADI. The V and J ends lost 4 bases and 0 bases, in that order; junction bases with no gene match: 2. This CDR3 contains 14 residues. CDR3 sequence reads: CASSVQGVNTEAFF. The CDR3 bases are TGCGCCAGCAGTGTTCAGGGGGTGAACACTGAAGCTTTCTTT.

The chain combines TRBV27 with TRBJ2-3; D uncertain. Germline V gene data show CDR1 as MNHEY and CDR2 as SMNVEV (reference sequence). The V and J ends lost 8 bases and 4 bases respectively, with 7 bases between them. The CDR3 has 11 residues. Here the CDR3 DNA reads TGTGCCAGCCTTAGTGCAGATACGCAGTATTTT. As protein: CASLSADTQYF.

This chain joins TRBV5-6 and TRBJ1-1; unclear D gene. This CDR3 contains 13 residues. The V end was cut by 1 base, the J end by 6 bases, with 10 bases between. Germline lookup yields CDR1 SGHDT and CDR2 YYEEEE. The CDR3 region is CASSLTPGSEAFF. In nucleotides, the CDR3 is TGTGCCAGCAGCTTGACCCCAGGATCTGAAGCTTTCTTT. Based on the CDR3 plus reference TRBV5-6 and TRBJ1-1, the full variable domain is DAGVTQSPTHLIKTRGQQVTLRCSPKSGHDTVSWYQQALGQGPQFIFQYYEEEERQRGNFPDRFSGHQFPNYSSELNVNALLLGDSALYLCASSLTPGSEAFFGQGTRLTVV.

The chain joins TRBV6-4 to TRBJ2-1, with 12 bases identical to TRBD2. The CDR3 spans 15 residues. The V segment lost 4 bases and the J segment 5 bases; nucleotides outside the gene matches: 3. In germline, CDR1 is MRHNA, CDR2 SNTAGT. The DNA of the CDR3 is TGTGCCAGCAGTGTGGGACTAGCGGGTGACAATGAGCAGTTCTTC. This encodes CASSVGLAGDNEQFF.